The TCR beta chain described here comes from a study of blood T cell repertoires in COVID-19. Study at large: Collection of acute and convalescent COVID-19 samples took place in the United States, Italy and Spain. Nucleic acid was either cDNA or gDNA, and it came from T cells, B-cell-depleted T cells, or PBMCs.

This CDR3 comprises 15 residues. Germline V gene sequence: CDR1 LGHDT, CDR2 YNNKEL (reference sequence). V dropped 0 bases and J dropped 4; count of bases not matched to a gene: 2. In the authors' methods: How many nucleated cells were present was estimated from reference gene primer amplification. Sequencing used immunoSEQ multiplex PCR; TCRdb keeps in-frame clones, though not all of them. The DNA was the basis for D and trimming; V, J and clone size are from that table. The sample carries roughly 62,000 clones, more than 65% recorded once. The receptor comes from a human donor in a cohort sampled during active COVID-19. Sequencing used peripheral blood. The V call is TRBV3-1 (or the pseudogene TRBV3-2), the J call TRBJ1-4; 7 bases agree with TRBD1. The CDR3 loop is CASSQEGQYNEKLFF. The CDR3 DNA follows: TGTGCCAGCAGCCAAGAGGGACAGTATAATGAAAAACTGTTTTTT.